The 5 T cell receptor beta chains given below trace back to one sample, sequenced in a study. TCRdb reprocessed the 5' RACE reads with MiXCR, giving one entry per CDR3 protein. Altogether tens of thousands of distinct CDR3 sequences are present, about 28% being singletons, with the ten largest covering about 3.9%. The sequenced material came from naive CD4+ T cells sorted from a lymph node. Subset specified: naive CD4+ T cells, CD4+CD45RA+CD25-. These receptor sequences come from a female donor with breast cancer.

This clonotype has a handful of counts. The rearrangement links TRBV14 to TRBJ2-5; possibly TRBD2 for D (6 bases). CDR1 and CDR2 (germline): SGHDN, FVKESK. The CDR3 runs 12 residues. V shed 4 bases and J shed 5 bases, with 8 bases lying between them. CDR3 in DNA: TGTGCCAGCAGCCCTAGCGAGGAGACCCAGTACTTC. It encodes CASSPSEETQYF.

There are many counts of this clonotype. The chain recombines TRBV6-1 with TRBJ2-3, with D unclear. Between the trimmed V and J ends, which lost 4 bases and 0 bases, there was a span of 20 bases. Germline loops: CDR1 MNHNS, CDR2 SASEGT. CDR3 length: 18 residues. The chain's CDR3 is CASSGARLLRASTDTQYF. CDR3 nucleotide sequence: TGTGCCAGCAGTGGCGCCCGCCTGCTTCGAGCGAGCACAGATACGCAGTATTTT.

The chain is built from TRBV5-1 and TRBJ2-3; 7 bases line up with TRBD2. The CDR3 extends over 17 amino acids. The germline V gene encodes CDR1 SGHRS and CDR2 YFSETQ. V shed 1 base and J 3 bases; nucleotides not matched to a gene: 11. In nucleotides, the CDR3 is TGCGCCAGCAGCTTGCAGCCGGCGGGAGTTGGAACAGATACGCAGTATTTT. Translating gives CASSLQPAGVGTDTQYF.

The V gene is TRBV15, the J gene TRBJ2-1; 10 bases match TRBD2. CDR3 length: 14 residues. CDR1 is LNHNV and CDR2 is YYDKDF in the germline V gene (reference sequence). Trimming cost V 5 bases and J 7 bases; bases outside gene matches: 5. Here the CDR3 DNA reads TGTGCCACCAGCGGCAGCGGGAGGGGAAATGAGCAGTTCTTC. Protein: CATSGSGRGNEQFF.

The V gene is TRBV12-3 or TRBV12-4, the J gene TRBJ1-5; D is perhaps TRBD1 (5 bases). V lost 8 bases and J 7 bases, leaving 24 bases between the germline ends. This CDR3 has 16 amino acids. This chain's CDR3 is CASGVRDPRTGQPQHF. CDR3 sequence (DNA): TGTGCCAGCGGCGTCCGGGACCCAAGGACCGGGCAGCCCCAGCATTTT.